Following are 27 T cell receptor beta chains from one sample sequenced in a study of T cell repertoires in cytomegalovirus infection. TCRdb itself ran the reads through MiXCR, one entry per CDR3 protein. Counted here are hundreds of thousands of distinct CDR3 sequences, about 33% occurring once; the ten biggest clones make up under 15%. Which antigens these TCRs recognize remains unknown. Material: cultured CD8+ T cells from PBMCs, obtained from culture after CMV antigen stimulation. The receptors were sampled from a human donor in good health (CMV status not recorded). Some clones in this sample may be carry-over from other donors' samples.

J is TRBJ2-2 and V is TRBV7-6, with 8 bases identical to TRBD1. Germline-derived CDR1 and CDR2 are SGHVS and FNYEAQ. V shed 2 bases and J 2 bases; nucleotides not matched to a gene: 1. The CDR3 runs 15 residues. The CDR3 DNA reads TGTGCCAGCAGCTTACAGGGGGCTAACACCGGGGAGCTGTTTTTT. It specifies CASSLQGANTGELFF.

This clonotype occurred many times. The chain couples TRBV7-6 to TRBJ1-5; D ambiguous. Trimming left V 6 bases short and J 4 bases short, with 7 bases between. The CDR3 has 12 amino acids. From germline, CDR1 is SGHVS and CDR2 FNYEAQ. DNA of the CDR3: TGTGCCAGCAGTTCCGCGAATCAGCCCCAGCATTTT. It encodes CASSSANQPQHF.

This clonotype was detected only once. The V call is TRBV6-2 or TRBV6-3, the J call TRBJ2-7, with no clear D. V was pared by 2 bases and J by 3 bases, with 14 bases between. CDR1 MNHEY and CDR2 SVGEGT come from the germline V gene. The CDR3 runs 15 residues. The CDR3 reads CASSYKTPLYYEQYV. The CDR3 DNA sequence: TGTGCCAGCAGTTACAAGACTCCATTATACTACGAGCAGTACGTC.

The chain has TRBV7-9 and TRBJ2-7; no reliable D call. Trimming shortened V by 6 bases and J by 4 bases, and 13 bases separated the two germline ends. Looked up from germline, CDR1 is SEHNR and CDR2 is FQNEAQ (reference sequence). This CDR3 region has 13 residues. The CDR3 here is CASSLPLGYEQYV. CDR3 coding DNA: TGTGCCAGCAGTTTACCACTGGGTTACGAGCAGTACGTC.

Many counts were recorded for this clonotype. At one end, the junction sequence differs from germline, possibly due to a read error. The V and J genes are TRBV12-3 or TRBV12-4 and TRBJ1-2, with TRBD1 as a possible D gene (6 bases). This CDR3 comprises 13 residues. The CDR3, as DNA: TGTGCCAGCAGCTTAGGGGGGCTGGACGGCTACACCTTC. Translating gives CASSLGGLDGYTF.

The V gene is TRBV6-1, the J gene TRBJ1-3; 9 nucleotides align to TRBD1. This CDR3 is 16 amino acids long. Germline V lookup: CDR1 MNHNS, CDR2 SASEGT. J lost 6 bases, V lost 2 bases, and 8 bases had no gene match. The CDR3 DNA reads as TGTGCCAGCAGTGAAAAGGACAGGGGCTGGGAAAACACCATATATTTT. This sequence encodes CASSEKDRGWENTIYF.

CDR3: CSAGALGAFF. The CDR3 DNA sequence: TGCAGTGCTGGGGCTCTCGGAGCTTTCTTT. The chain has TRBV20-1 and TRBJ1-1, with D possibly being TRBD1 (5 bases). The length of the CDR3 is 10 residues. Trimming took off 5 bases at V and 10 bases at J, with 11 bases between the two ends. In germline, CDR1 is DFQATT, CDR2 SNEGSKA (reference sequence).

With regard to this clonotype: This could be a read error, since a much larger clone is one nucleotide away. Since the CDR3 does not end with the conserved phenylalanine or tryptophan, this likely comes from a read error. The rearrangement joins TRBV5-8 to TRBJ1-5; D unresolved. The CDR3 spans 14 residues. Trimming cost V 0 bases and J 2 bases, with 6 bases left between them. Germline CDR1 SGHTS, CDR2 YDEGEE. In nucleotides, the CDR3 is TGTGCCAGCAGCTTGGAAGAGGGCAATCAGCCCCAGCATTCT. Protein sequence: CASSLEEGNQPQHS.

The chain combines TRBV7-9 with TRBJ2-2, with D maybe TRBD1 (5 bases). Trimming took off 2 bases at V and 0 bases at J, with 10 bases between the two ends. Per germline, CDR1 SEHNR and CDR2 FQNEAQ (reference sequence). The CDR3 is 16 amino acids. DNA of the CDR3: TGTGCCAGCAGCTTAATTTTGACAGCGAACACCGGGGAGCTGTTTTTT. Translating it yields CASSLILTANTGELFF.

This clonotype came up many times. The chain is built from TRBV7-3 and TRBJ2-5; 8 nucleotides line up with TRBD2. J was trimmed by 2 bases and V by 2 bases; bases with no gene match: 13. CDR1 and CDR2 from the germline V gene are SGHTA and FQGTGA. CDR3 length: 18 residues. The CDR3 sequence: CASSLLRGAFGYQETQYF. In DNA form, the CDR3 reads TGTGCCAGCAGCTTACTGCGGGGGGCCTTCGGGTATCAAGAGACCCAGTACTTC.

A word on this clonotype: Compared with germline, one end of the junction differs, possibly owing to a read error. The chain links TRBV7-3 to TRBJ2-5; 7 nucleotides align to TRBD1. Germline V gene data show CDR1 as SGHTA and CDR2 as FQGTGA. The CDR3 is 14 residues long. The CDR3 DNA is TGTGCCAGCAGCCCCGGACAGGTACAAGAGACCCGGTACTTC. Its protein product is CASSPGQVQETRYF.

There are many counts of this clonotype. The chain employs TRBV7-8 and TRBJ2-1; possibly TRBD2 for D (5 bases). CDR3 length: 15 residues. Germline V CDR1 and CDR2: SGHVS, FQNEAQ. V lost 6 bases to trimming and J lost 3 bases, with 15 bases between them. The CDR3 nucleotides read TGTGCCAGCAGTCAGGAGGACGCAGACTACAATGAGCAGTTCTTC. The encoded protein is CASSQEDADYNEQFF. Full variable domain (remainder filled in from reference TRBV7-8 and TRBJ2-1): GAGVSQSPRYKVAKRGQDVALRCDPISGHVSLFWYQQALGQGPEFLTYFQNEAQLDKSGLPSDRFFAERPEGSVSTLKIQRTQQEDSAVYLCASSQEDADYNEQFFGPGTRLTVL.

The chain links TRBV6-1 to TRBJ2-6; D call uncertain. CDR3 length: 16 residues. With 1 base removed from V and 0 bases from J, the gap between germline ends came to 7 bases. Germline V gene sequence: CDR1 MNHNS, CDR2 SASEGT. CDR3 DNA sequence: TGTGCCAGCAGTGAAGAGTACTACTCTGGGGCCAACGTCCTGACTTTC. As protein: CASSEEYYSGANVLTF.

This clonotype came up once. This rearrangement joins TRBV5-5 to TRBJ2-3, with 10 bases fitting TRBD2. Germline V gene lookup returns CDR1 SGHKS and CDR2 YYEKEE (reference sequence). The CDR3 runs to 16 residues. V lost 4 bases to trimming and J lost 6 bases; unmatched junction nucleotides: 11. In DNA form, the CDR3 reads TGTGCCAGCAGCCCTAGCGAGCGGGGGGGGGCCGATACGCAGTATTTT. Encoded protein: CASSPSERGGADTQYF.

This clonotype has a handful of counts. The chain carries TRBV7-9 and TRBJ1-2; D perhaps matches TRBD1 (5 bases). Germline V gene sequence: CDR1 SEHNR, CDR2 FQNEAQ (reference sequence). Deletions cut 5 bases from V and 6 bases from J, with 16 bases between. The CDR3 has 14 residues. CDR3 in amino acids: CASSPLRQPNGYTF. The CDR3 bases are TGTGCCAGCAGCCCCCTCCGACAGCCGAATGGCTACACCTTC.

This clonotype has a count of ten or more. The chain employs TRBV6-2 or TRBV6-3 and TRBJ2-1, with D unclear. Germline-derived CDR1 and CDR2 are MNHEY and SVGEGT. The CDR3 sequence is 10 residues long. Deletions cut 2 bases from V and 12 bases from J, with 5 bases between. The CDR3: CASSYPPQFF. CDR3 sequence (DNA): TGTGCCAGCAGTTACCCCCCGCAGTTCTTC.

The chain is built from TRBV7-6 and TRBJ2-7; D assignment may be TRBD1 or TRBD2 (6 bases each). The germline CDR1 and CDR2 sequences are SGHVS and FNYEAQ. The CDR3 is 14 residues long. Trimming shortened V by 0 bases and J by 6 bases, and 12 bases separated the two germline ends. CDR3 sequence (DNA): TGTGCCAGCAGCTTAGCCGGAGGAGGGGGCGAGCAGTACTTC. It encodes CASSLAGGGGEQYF.

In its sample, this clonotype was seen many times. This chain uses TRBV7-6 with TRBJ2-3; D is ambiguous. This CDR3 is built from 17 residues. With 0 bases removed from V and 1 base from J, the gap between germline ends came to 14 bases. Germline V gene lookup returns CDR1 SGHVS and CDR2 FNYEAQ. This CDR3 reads CASSLARAGWGTDTQYF. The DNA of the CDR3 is TGTGCCAGCAGCTTAGCGCGTGCAGGCTGGGGCACAGATACGCAGTATTTT. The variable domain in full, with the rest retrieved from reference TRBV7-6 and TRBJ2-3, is GAGVSQSPRYKVTKRGQDVALRCDPISGHVSLYWYRQALGQGPEFLTYFNYEAQQDKSGLPNDRFSAERPEGSISTLTIQRTEQRDSAMYRCASSLARAGWGTDTQYFGPGTRLTVL.

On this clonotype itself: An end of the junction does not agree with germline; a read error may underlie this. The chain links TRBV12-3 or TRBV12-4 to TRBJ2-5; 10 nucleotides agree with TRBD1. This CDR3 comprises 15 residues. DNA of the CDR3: TGTGCCAGCAGTTTGGGGACAGGGGAGCAAGAGACCCAGCACTTC. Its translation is CASSLGTGEQETQHF.

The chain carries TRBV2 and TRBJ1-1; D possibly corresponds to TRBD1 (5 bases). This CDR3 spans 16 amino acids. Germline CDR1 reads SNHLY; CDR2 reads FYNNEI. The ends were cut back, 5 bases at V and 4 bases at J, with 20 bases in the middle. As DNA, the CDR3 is TGTGCCAGCAGTTCTAACCGGGACCAAGGCTTCACTGAAGCTTTCTTT. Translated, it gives CASSSNRDQGFTEAFF. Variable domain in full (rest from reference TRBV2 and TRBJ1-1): EPEVTQTPSHQVTQMGQEVILRCVPISNHLYFYWYRQILGQKVEFLVSFYNNEISEKSEIFDDQFSVERPDGSNFTLKIRSTKLEDSAMYFCASSSNRDQGFTEAFFGQGTRLTVV.

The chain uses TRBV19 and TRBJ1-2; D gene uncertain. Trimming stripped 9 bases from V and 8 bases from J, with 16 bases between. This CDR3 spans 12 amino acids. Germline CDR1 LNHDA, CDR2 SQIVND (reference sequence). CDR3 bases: TGTGCCAGAACCCTACGCCGGACGGGCTACACCTTC. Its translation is CARTLRRTGYTF.

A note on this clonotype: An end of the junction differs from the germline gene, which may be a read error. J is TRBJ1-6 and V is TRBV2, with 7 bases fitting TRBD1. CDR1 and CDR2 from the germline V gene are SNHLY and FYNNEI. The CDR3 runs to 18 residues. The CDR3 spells CASREAGGGIAYNSPLHF. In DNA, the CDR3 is TGTGCCAGCAGAGAAGCGGGAGGGGGCATAGCCTATAATTCACCCCTCCACTTT.

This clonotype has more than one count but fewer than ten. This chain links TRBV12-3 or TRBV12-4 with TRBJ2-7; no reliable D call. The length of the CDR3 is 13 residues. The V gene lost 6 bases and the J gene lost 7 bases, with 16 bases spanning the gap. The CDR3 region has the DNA TGTGCCAGCAGCGCCACACGTAAGGCGGAGCAGTACTTC. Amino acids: CASSATRKAEQYF.

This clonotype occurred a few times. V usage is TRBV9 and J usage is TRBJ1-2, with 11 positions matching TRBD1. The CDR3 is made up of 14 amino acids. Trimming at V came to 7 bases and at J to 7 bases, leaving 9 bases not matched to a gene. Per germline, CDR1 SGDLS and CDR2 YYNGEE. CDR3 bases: TGTGCCAGCGGTGGACAGGGGGCGCCCGGTGGCTACACCTTC. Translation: CASGGQGAPGGYTF.

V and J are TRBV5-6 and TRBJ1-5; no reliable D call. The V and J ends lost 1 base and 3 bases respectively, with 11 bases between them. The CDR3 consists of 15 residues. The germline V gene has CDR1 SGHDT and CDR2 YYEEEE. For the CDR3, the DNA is TGTGCCAGCAGCTTGACGAGACCTTTCAATCAGCCCCAGCATTTT. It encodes CASSLTRPFNQPQHF.

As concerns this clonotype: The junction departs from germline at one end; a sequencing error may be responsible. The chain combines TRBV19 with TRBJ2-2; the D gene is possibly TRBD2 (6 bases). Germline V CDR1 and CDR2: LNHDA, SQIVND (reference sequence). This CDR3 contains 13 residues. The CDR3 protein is CVSMVGGTGELFF. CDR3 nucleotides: TGTGTCAGTATGGTGGGGGGCACCGGGGAGCTGTTTTTT.

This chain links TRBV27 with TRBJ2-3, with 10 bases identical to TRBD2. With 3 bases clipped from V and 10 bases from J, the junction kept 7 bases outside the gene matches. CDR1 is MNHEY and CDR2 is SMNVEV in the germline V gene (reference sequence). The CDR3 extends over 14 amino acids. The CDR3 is CASSLASGGIPQYF. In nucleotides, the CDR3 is TGTGCCAGCAGTTTGGCTAGCGGGGGAATTCCGCAGTATTTT.